This T cell receptor (beta chain) comes out of a study of T-cell reconstitution after alpha-beta-depleted transplantation in children. This clonotype was picked up a small number of times. CDR3 size: 14 residues. The germline V and J ends were trimmed by 4 bases and 2 bases, with 10 bases remaining between them. Looked up from germline, CDR1 is MNHNS and CDR2 is SASEGT. Library preparation (for TCRbeta) was performed with unique molecular identifiers. TCRdb passed the PCR reads through MiXCR, listing each CDR3 protein once. The table shows around 380,000 distinct CDR3 sequences, with 11% occurring only once.

V is TRBV6-1 and J is TRBJ2-3, with a weak D call TRBD1 (6 bases). The source was PBMCs from the stem cell graft donor, collected from the stem cell graft. This TCR derives from a human donor who donated a stem cell graft to a child with acute myeloid leukemia. DNA for the CDR3: TGTGCCAGCAGTGCAAACAGGGCCACAGATACGCAGTATTTT. This sequence encodes CASSANRATDTQYF.